A selection of T cell receptor beta chains follows, all from one sample in a study of T cell repertoires in cytomegalovirus infection. TCRdb fed the reads into MiXCR, producing one record per CDR3 protein. The top ten clones hold around 48% of a sample with fewer than 650,000 distinct CDR3 sequences, 40% of them seen once. Their antigen targets remain unknown. The sample in question was cultured PBMCs, obtained from culture after CMV antigen stimulation. The source is a human donor in good health (CMV status not recorded). Some clones in this sample may be carry-over from other donors' samples. The CDR3 runs from the conserved cysteine through the conserved F or W. A D gene is named only where the DNA matches it firmly. Some rows mark clone size as missing; the rest say once, few, many or name a class of expanded clone.

TRBD1,TRBJ1-2,once,TRBV5-4,CASSLVGTGVGYTF,TGTGCCAGCAGCTTGGTCGGGACAGGGGTTGGCTACACCTTC
.,TRBJ2-7,.,TRBV6-8,CASSRAGQGGYEQYF,TGTGCCAGCAGCCGAGCTGGACAGGGAGGGTACGAGCAGTACTTC
.,TRBJ1-5,.,TRBV7-2,CASGVNSNQPQHF,TGTGCCTCAGGGGTCAATAGCAATCAGCCCCAGCATTTT
.,TRBJ1-2,.,TRBV7-2,CASSLDSRGFNYGYTF,TGTGCCAGCAGCTTAGACTCGCGGGGTTTTAACTATGGCTACACCTTC
.,TRBJ1-1,.,TRBV12-3/TRBV12-4,CASRRGGGGSEAFF,TGTGCCAGCAGGAGGGGGGGAGGAGGCTCTGAAGCTTTCTTT
.,TRBJ1-1,once,TRBV5-1,CASGGGWSNTEAFF,TGCGCCAGCGGGGGCGGTTGGTCGAACACTGAAGCTTTCTTT
TRBD1,TRBJ2-7,.,TRBV7-2,CASSLGTGGANYEQYF,TGTGCCAGCAGCTTAGGGACAGGGGGCGCAAACTACGAGCAGTACTTC
.,TRBJ1-6,.,TRBV7-4,CASSLESHISPLHF,TGTGCCAGCAGCTTAGAATCCCATATTTCACCCCTCCACTTT
.,TRBJ2-1,.,TRBV27,CASKPITYNEQFF,TGTGCCAGCAAACCAATAACCTACAATGAGCAGTTCTTC
.,TRBJ1-2,few,TRBV7-8,CASSLIGQIYGYTF,TGTGCCAGCAGCCTTATCGGACAAATCTATGGCTACACCTTC
.,TRBJ2-7,.,TRBV4-2,CASSQGLLGGDSSYEQYF,TGTGCCAGCAGCCAAGGCCTCCTGGGGGGGGACAGCTCCTACGAGCAGTACTTC
TRBD2,TRBJ2-7,.,TRBV7-6,CASSLGSGPNNEQYF,TGTGCCAGCAGCTTAGGTAGCGGGCCAAACAACGAGCAGTACTTC
.,TRBJ1-1,.,TRBV3-1,CASSPGLGLNTEAFF,TGTGCCAGCAGCCCAGGTTTGGGGCTGAACACTGAAGCTTTCTTT
TRBD2,TRBJ2-3,.,TRBV6-2/TRBV6-3,CASSVPGTSRHTQYF,TGTGCCAGCAGTGTACCCGGGACTAGCCGCCATACGCAGTATTTT
.,TRBJ2-5,few,TRBV7-9,CASSSRGVADQETQYF,TGTGCCAGCAGCTCACGCGGGGTAGCGGACCAAGAGACCCAGTACTTC